Listed below are T cell receptor beta chains from one sample, sequenced in a study of cytomegalovirus exposure and HLA in healthy donors. The data were produced by immunoSEQ multiplex PCR, yet TCRdb's version contains in-frame clones alone and is incomplete. Of about 120,000 clones detected, 60% to 85% appear once; the ten largest clones hold less than 3.5%. Sequencing input: PBMCs. These receptors all stem from a woman between 35 and 50 years old in good health and CMV-seropositive. Both conserved end residues are part of each CDR3. The D gene is left open where the match is weak. Rows may omit the clone size; those that give it use once, few, many or a size class.

abundance: NA; v_gene: TRBV7-6; d_gene: TRBD2; j_gene: TRBJ2-1; CDR3aa: CASSSTLSGSSYNEQFF; CDR3nt: TGTGCCAGCAGCTCGACCCTTAGCGGGAGCTCCTACAATGAGCAGTTCTTC
abundance: NA; v_gene: TRBV30; d_gene: NA; j_gene: TRBJ2-3; CDR3aa: CAWNGGPGEDTQYF; CDR3nt: TGTGCCTGGAACGGAGGACCCGGGGAAGATACGCAGTATTTT
abundance: few; v_gene: TRBV4-2; d_gene: TRBD2; j_gene: TRBJ2-1; CDR3aa: CASSQVTGLAGNEQFF; CDR3nt: TGTGCCAGCAGCCAAGTTACTGGACTAGCGGGCAATGAGCAGTTCTTC
abundance: NA; v_gene: TRBV15; d_gene: NA; j_gene: TRBJ1-1; CDR3aa: CATSRPSRGGTEAFF; CDR3nt: TGTGCCACCAGCAGACCGTCCCGGGGGGGCACTGAAGCTTTCTTT
abundance: NA; v_gene: TRBV7-9; d_gene: NA; j_gene: TRBJ2-1; CDR3aa: CASSILRVKYNEQFF; CDR3nt: TGTGCCAGCAGCATCCTCAGGGTTAAGTACAATGAGCAGTTCTTC
abundance: few; v_gene: TRBV4-2; d_gene: TRBD1; j_gene: TRBJ2-2; CDR3aa: CASSQTGQANTGELFF; CDR3nt: TGTGCCAGCAGCCAGACGGGACAGGCGAACACCGGGGAGCTGTTTTTT
abundance: NA; v_gene: TRBV4-3; d_gene: NA; j_gene: TRBJ1-5; CDR3aa: CASSQDLQIPSPQHF; CDR3nt: TGCGCCAGCAGCCAAGATCTACAGATCCCTTCGCCCCAGCATTTT
abundance: NA; v_gene: TRBV2; d_gene: TRBD1; j_gene: TRBJ1-5; CDR3aa: CASSGSQGNSNQPQHF; CDR3nt: TGTGCCAGCAGTGGGTCACAGGGGAATAGCAATCAGCCCCAGCATTTT
abundance: NA; v_gene: TRBV2; d_gene: TRBD2; j_gene: TRBJ2-6; CDR3aa: CASSPWGGSGANVLTF; CDR3nt: TGTGCCAGCAGTCCTTGGGGGGGATCTGGGGCCAACGTCCTGACTTTC
abundance: NA; v_gene: TRBV5-1; d_gene: TRBD2; j_gene: TRBJ2-5; CDR3aa: CASSSAGGRETQYF; CDR3nt: TGCGCCAGCAGCTCCGCGGGGGGTCGGGAGACCCAGTACTTC
abundance: NA; v_gene: TRBV7-9; d_gene: NA; j_gene: TRBJ2-2; CDR3aa: CASSLLQLTGELFF; CDR3nt: TGTGCCAGCAGCTTATTACAGCTCACCGGGGAGCTGTTTTTT
abundance: NA; v_gene: TRBV6-1; d_gene: TRBD2; j_gene: TRBJ2-7; CDR3aa: CASSPWEGQYF; CDR3nt: TGTGCCAGCAGTCCCTGGGAGGGGCAGTACTTC
abundance: NA; v_gene: TRBV5-1; d_gene: NA; j_gene: TRBJ2-1; CDR3aa: CASSLAADSYNEQFF; CDR3nt: TGCGCCAGCAGCTTGGCGGCGGATTCCTACAATGAGCAGTTCTTC
abundance: NA; v_gene: TRBV14; d_gene: TRBD2; j_gene: TRBJ2-3; CDR3aa: CASSQEGGSQHTQYF; CDR3nt: TGTGCCAGCAGCCAAGAGGGGGGGTCACAGCACACGCAGTATTTT
abundance: NA; v_gene: TRBV6-6; d_gene: TRBD1; j_gene: TRBJ2-2; CDR3aa: CASIQPGQGKSGELFF; CDR3nt: TGTGCCAGCATCCAACCCGGACAGGGAAAATCCGGGGAGCTGTTTTTT
abundance: NA; v_gene: TRBV18; d_gene: NA; j_gene: TRBJ2-1; CDR3aa: CASSPYQSGSSYNEQFF; CDR3nt: TGTGCCAGCTCACCTTACCAGTCTGGGAGCTCCTACAATGAGCAGTTCTTC
abundance: NA; v_gene: TRBV27; d_gene: NA; j_gene: TRBJ1-4; CDR3aa: CASSSRDATNEKLFF; CDR3nt: TGTGCCAGCAGTTCCCGAGATGCAACTAATGAAAAACTGTTTTTT
abundance: NA; v_gene: TRBV7-2; d_gene: TRBD2; j_gene: TRBJ2-5; CDR3aa: CASSQTSGGWETQYF; CDR3nt: TGTGCCAGCAGCCAGACTAGCGGGGGTTGGGAGACCCAGTACTTC
abundance: NA; v_gene: TRBV11-2; d_gene: NA; j_gene: TRBJ1-1; CDR3aa: CASSLDVAYGTEAFF; CDR3nt: TGTGCCAGCAGCTTAGATGTGGCTTACGGGACTGAAGCTTTCTTT
abundance: once; v_gene: TRBV19; d_gene: TRBD2; j_gene: TRBJ2-7; CDR3aa: CASSIIGTSDYEQYF; CDR3nt: TGTGCCAGTAGTATTATCGGGACTAGCGACTACGAGCAGTACTTC
abundance: few; v_gene: TRBV5-1; d_gene: TRBD1; j_gene: TRBJ1-3; CDR3aa: CASSSQGVAGNTIYF; CDR3nt: TGCGCCAGCAGCTCCCAGGGGGTCGCTGGAAACACCATATATTTT
abundance: NA; v_gene: TRBV25-1; d_gene: TRBD1; j_gene: TRBJ1-2; CDR3aa: CASSELDRTRGYGYTF; CDR3nt: TGTGCCAGCAGTGAGCTGGACAGGACGCGGGGCTATGGCTACACCTTC
abundance: NA; v_gene: TRBV5-4; d_gene: NA; j_gene: TRBJ1-1; CDR3aa: CASSLPLGDTEAFF; CDR3nt: TGTGCCAGCAGCTTGCCTTTAGGGGACACTGAAGCTTTCTTT
abundance: NA; v_gene: TRBV9; d_gene: TRBD1; j_gene: TRBJ1-1; CDR3aa: CASSPGGRTEAFF; CDR3nt: TGTGCCAGCAGCCCAGGGGGCCGCACTGAAGCTTTCTTT
abundance: NA; v_gene: TRBV30; d_gene: TRBD1; j_gene: TRBJ1-5; CDR3aa: CAWQKGPGGQPQHF; CDR3nt: TGTGCCTGGCAAAAGGGGCCAGGGGGTCAGCCCCAGCATTTT
abundance: NA; v_gene: TRBV7-2; d_gene: NA; j_gene: TRBJ2-5; CDR3aa: CASSYNNGRQETQYF; CDR3nt: TGTGCCAGCAGCTATAATAACGGCAGGCAAGAGACCCAGTACTTC
abundance: NA; v_gene: TRBV19; d_gene: TRBD1; j_gene: TRBJ1-2; CDR3aa: CAISDRDDGYTF; CDR3nt: TGTGCCATCTCGGACAGGGACGATGGCTACACCTTC
abundance: NA; v_gene: TRBV11-2; d_gene: TRBD1; j_gene: TRBJ2-3; CDR3aa: CASRRPGTGQDTQYF; CDR3nt: TGTGCCAGCCGCCGCCCCGGGACAGGGCAAGATACGCAGTATTTT
abundance: NA; v_gene: TRBV5-6; d_gene: NA; j_gene: TRBJ2-3; CDR3aa: CASNWGADTQYF; CDR3nt: TGCGCCAGCAACTGGGGCGCAGATACGCAGTATTTT
abundance: NA; v_gene: TRBV19; d_gene: TRBD1; j_gene: TRBJ1-1; CDR3aa: CASKSIGTGGRSEAFF; CDR3nt: TGTGCCAGTAAAAGCATCGGGACAGGGGGCCGGTCTGAAGCTTTCTTT
abundance: NA; v_gene: TRBV7-2; d_gene: NA; j_gene: TRBJ1-6; CDR3aa: CASSLQYSGNSPLHF; CDR3nt: TGTGCCAGCAGCTTACAGTACTCCGGGAATTCACCCCTCCACTTT
abundance: NA; v_gene: TRBV19; d_gene: NA; j_gene: TRBJ1-4; CDR3aa: CASFGRQAGGEKLFF; CDR3nt: TGTGCCAGTTTCGGCAGACAGGCTGGGGGTGAAAAACTGTTTTTT
abundance: NA; v_gene: TRBV27; d_gene: TRBD2; j_gene: TRBJ2-7; CDR3aa: CASSSGLSSYEQYF; CDR3nt: TGTGCCAGCAGTTCGGGACTAAGCTCCTACGAGCAGTACTTC
abundance: NA; v_gene: TRBV9; d_gene: NA; j_gene: TRBJ2-3; CDR3aa: CASSVSGTDTQYF; CDR3nt: TGTGCCAGCAGCGTATCGGGGACAGATACGCAGTATTTT
abundance: few; v_gene: TRBV2; d_gene: TRBD1; j_gene: TRBJ1-5; CDR3aa: CASSEQGRVNQPQHF; CDR3nt: TGTGCCAGCAGCGAACAGGGGCGGGTCAATCAGCCCCAGCATTTT
abundance: NA; v_gene: TRBV5-6; d_gene: TRBD2; j_gene: TRBJ2-7; CDR3aa: CASRRPGLAAYEQYF; CDR3nt: TGTGCCAGCAGAAGACCGGGACTAGCGGCGTACGAGCAGTACTTC
abundance: NA; v_gene: TRBV6-5; d_gene: NA; j_gene: TRBJ2-7; CDR3aa: CASRAPAAAGEQYF; CDR3nt: TGTGCCAGCAGGGCACCGGCGGCAGCGGGCGAGCAGTACTTC
abundance: NA; v_gene: TRBV6-4; d_gene: NA; j_gene: TRBJ2-2; CDR3aa: CASSDVSSGELFF; CDR3nt: TGTGCCAGCAGTGACGTGTCTAGCGGGGAGCTGTTTTTT
abundance: NA; v_gene: TRBV4-1; d_gene: NA; j_gene: TRBJ1-1; CDR3aa: CASSQGFITGSPEAFF; CDR3nt: TGCGCCAGCAGCCAAGGCTTCATTACAGGGAGCCCGGAAGCTTTCTTT
abundance: NA; v_gene: TRBV29-1; d_gene: TRBD2; j_gene: TRBJ2-7; CDR3aa: CSVVVLSGDYEQYF; CDR3nt: TGCAGCGTTGTGGTACTCAGCGGGGACTACGAGCAGTACTTC
abundance: NA; v_gene: TRBV2; d_gene: TRBD1; j_gene: TRBJ1-5; CDR3aa: CASRLGTGGGQPQHF; CDR3nt: TGTGCCAGCAGACTGGGGACAGGGGGCGGTCAGCCCCAGCATTTT
abundance: NA; v_gene: TRBV5-1; d_gene: TRBD1; j_gene: TRBJ2-3; CDR3aa: CAGSTGGYPTDTQYF; CDR3nt: TGCGCCGGATCTACAGGGGGTTACCCCACAGATACGCAGTATTTT
abundance: NA; v_gene: TRBV19; d_gene: NA; j_gene: TRBJ2-2; CDR3aa: CARAVVATGELFF; CDR3nt: TGTGCCAGGGCGGTGGTGGCGACCGGGGAGCTGTTTTTT
abundance: once; v_gene: TRBV5-6; d_gene: NA; j_gene: TRBJ1-1; CDR3aa: CASSLVSQEAFF; CDR3nt: TGTGCCAGCAGCTTGGTTAGCCAAGAAGCTTTCTTT
abundance: NA; v_gene: TRBV7-7; d_gene: TRBD1; j_gene: TRBJ2-5; CDR3aa: CASSRDRGTETQYF; CDR3nt: TGTGCTAGCAGTCGGGACAGGGGGACGGAGACCCAGTACTTC
abundance: NA; v_gene: TRBV7-3; d_gene: NA; j_gene: TRBJ1-6; CDR3aa: CASSLTSNSPLHF; CDR3nt: TGTGCCAGCAGCTTAACTAGTAATTCACCCCTCCACTTT
abundance: NA; v_gene: TRBV5-1; d_gene: NA; j_gene: TRBJ1-6; CDR3aa: CASSLAQGGNSPLHF; CDR3nt: TGCGCCAGCAGCTTGGCCCAGGGTGGCAATTCACCCCTCCACTTT
abundance: NA; v_gene: TRBV27; d_gene: TRBD1; j_gene: TRBJ1-5; CDR3aa: CASSLTGGNQPQHF; CDR3nt: TGTGCCAGCAGCCTAACAGGGGGCAATCAGCCCCAGCATTTT
abundance: NA; v_gene: TRBV9; d_gene: NA; j_gene: TRBJ2-1; CDR3aa: CASSGGGESSYNEQFF; CDR3nt: TGTGCCAGCAGCGGAGGGGGAGAGAGCTCCTACAATGAGCAGTTCTTC
abundance: NA; v_gene: TRBV6-5; d_gene: NA; j_gene: TRBJ1-5; CDR3aa: CASSPGQHNQPQHF; CDR3nt: TGTGCCAGCAGTCCGGGACAACACAATCAGCCCCAGCATTTT
abundance: NA; v_gene: TRBV4-3; d_gene: NA; j_gene: TRBJ1-6; CDR3aa: CASSQNPTGSSYNSPLHF; CDR3nt: TGCGCCAGCAGCCAGAATCCCACAGGGAGCTCCTATAATTCACCCCTCCACTTT
abundance: NA; v_gene: TRBV14; d_gene: NA; j_gene: TRBJ1-3; CDR3aa: CASSQGQGSRNTIYF; CDR3nt: TGTGCCAGCAGCCAAGGGCAGGGGAGTCGAAACACCATATATTTT
abundance: NA; v_gene: TRBV19; d_gene: NA; j_gene: TRBJ1-2; CDR3aa: CASSIPRGYGYTF; CDR3nt: TGTGCCAGTAGTATCCCCAGGGGCTATGGCTACACCTTC
abundance: few; v_gene: TRBV18; d_gene: TRBD2; j_gene: TRBJ2-7; CDR3aa: CASSPPSGSTYEQYF; CDR3nt: TGTGCCAGCTCACCCCCTAGCGGGTCTACCTACGAGCAGTACTTC
abundance: few; v_gene: TRBV29-1; d_gene: NA; j_gene: TRBJ2-1; CDR3aa: CSVAGNSYNEQFF; CDR3nt: TGCAGCGTTGCAGGGAACTCCTACAATGAGCAGTTCTTC
abundance: NA; v_gene: TRBV11-2; d_gene: NA; j_gene: TRBJ2-3; CDR3aa: CASSLVVGSSTDTQYF; CDR3nt: TGTGCCAGCAGCTTAGTGGTCGGGTCTAGCACAGATACGCAGTATTTT
abundance: NA; v_gene: TRBV2; d_gene: TRBD1; j_gene: TRBJ2-7; CDR3aa: CASSYRGPSYEQYF; CDR3nt: TGTGCCAGCAGTTACAGGGGCCCCTCCTACGAGCAGTACTTC
abundance: NA; v_gene: TRBV5-6; d_gene: NA; j_gene: TRBJ2-3; CDR3aa: CASSLYGSDTQYF; CDR3nt: TGTGCCAGCAGCTTGTATGGCTCAGATACGCAGTATTTT
abundance: once; v_gene: TRBV5-1; d_gene: NA; j_gene: TRBJ1-2; CDR3aa: CASSLGHTYGYTF; CDR3nt: TGCGCCAGCAGCTTGGGACACACCTATGGCTACACCTTC
abundance: NA; v_gene: TRBV5-5; d_gene: NA; j_gene: TRBJ1-3; CDR3aa: CASSSELLAGNTIYF; CDR3nt: TGTGCCAGCAGCTCGGAGCTTCTAGCTGGAAACACCATATATTTT